Listed below are T cell receptor beta chains from one sample, sequenced in a study of T cell responses to AZD1222 COVID-19 vaccine. Libraries were prepared by immunoSEQ multiplex PCR; TCRdb keeps only in-frame clonotypes and omits some of them. The data show 100,000 to 150,000 clones, less than 95% seen once. Material: peripheral blood, obtained on day 0 of MenACWY control vaccination. The receptors come from an adult in good health. Each CDR3 is given without its conserved first and last residue. Expanded clones get a size class; other rows say once, few or many, or leave the size out.

11 TRBJ2-1 TRBV7-5 . VRSFPLRGEQF
12 TRBJ1-5 TRBV28 . ASTPGQGHQPQH
14 TRBJ1-3 TRBV23-1 . ASSQSPSSSGNTIY
13 TRBJ1-4 TRBV3-1/TRBV3-2 . ASSQGDRSMIKLF
14 TRBJ2-3 TRBV9 . ASSLGSSGRSDTQY
10 TRBJ1-4 TRBV29-1 once SVGQGDEKLF
13 TRBJ1-1 TRBV2 . ASSVWTARSTEAF
11 TRBJ1-2 TRBV10-3 . AISRPLDYGYT
16 TRBJ2-5 TRBV28 . ASSLWQTSGGPQETQY
14 TRBJ1-5 TRBV19 . ASSIGNSRINQPQH
12 TRBJ1-1 TRBV11-2 . ASSPQGANTEAF
12 TRBJ2-5 TRBV5-1 . ASRSSARSETQY
12 TRBJ1-1 TRBV7-9 . ASSGRGGRTEAF
12 TRBJ1-4 TRBV28 . ASSSGVHDEKLF
16 TRBJ1-2 TRBV28 . ASSSDQSTGTGAYGYT
16 TRBJ1-3 TRBV7-9 . ASSLAGVVYSSGNTIY
15 TRBJ1-6 TRBV6-4 . ASTKRRRDRGHSPLH